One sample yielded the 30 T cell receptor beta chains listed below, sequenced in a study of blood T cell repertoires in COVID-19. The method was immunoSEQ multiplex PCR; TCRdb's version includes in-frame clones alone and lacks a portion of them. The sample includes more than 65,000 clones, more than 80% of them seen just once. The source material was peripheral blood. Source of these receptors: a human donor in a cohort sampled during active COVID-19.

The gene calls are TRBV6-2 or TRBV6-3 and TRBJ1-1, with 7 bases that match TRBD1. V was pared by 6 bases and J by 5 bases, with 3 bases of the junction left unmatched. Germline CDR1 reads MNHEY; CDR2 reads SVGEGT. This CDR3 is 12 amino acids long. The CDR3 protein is CASRYRGTEAFF. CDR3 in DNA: TGTGCCAGCAGATACAGGGGAACTGAAGCTTTCTTT.

CDR3 DNA sequence: TGTGCCAGCTCACTACTTAGACAGGGGGACACTGAAGCTTTCTTT. It yields the protein CASSLLRQGDTEAFF. This chain links TRBV18 with TRBJ1-1, with 9 bases fitting TRBD1. The CDR3 is 15 amino acids. In germline, CDR1 is KGHSH, CDR2 LQKENI. V lost 4 bases to trimming and J lost 3 bases; unmatched junction nucleotides: 6.

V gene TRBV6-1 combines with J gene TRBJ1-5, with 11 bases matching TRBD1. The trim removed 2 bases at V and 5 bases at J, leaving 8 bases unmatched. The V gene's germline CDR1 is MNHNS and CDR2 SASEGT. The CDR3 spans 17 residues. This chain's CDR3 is CASSELWDRGEYQPQHF. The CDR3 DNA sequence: TGTGCCAGCAGTGAATTGTGGGACAGGGGGGAGTATCAGCCCCAGCATTTT.

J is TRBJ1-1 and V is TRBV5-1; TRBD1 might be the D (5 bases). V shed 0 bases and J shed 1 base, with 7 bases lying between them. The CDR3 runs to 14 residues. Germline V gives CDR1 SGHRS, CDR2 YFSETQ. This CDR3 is CASSLDGQNTEAFF. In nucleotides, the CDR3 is TGCGCCAGCAGCTTGGACGGACAGAACACTGAAGCTTTCTTT.

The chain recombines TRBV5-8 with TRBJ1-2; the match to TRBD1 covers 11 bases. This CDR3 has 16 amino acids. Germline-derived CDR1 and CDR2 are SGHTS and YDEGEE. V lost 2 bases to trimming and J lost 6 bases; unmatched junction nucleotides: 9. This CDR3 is CASSLGAGTGGHGYTF. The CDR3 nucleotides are TGTGCCAGCAGCTTAGGAGCCGGGACAGGGGGTCATGGCTACACCTTC.

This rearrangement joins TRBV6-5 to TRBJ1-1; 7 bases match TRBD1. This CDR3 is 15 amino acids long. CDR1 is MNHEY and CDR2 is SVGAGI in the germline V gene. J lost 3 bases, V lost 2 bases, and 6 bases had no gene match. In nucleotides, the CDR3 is TGTGCCAGCAGTTACGTCCGGACAGGAGACACTGAAGCTTTCTTT. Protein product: CASSYVRTGDTEAFF.

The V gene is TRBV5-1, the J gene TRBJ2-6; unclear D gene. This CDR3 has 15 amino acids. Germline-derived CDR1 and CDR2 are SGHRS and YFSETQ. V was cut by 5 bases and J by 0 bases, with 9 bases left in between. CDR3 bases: TGCGCCAGCAGAAATGACATCTCTGGGGCCAACGTCCTGACTTTC. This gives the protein CASRNDISGANVLTF.

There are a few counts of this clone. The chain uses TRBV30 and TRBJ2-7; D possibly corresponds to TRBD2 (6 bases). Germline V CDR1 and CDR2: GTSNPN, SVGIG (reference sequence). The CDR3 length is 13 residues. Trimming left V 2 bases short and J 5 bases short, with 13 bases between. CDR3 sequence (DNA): TGTGCCTGGAGTAACGGGAGCGTCCACGAGCAGTACTTC. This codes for CAWSNGSVHEQYF.

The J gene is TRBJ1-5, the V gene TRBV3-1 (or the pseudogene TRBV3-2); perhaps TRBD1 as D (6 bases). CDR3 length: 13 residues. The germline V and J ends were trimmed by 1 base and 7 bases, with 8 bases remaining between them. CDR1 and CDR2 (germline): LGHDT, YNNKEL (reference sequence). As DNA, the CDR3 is TGTGCCAGCAGCCAAGGCAGGGGACAGCCCCAGCATTTT. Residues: CASSQGRGQPQHF.

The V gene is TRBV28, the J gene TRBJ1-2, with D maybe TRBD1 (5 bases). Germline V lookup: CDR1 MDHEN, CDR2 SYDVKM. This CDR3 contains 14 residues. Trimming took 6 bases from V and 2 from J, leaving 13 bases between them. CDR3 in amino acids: CASSVGGTNYGYTF. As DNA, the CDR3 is TGTGCCAGCAGCGTCGGGGGGACGAACTATGGCTACACCTTC.

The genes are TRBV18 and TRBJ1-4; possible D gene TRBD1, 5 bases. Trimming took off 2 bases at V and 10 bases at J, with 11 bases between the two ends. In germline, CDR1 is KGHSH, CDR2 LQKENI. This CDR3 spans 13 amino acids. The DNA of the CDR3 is TGTGCCAGCTCACCAGAGACAGACGGAAAACTGTTTTTT. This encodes CASSPETDGKLFF. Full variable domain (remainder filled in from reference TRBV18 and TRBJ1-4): NAGVMQNPRHLVRRRGQEARLRCSPMKGHSHVYWYRQLPEEGLKFMVYLQKENIIDESGMPKERFSAEFPKEGPSILRIQQVVRGDSAAYFCASSPETDGKLFFGSGTQLSVL.

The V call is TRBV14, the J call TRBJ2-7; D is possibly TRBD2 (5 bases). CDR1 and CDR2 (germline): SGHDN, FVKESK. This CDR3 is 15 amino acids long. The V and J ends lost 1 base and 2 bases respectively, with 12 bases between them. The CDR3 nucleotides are TGTGCCAGCAGCCAAGGAGCTCCGGGGACCTACGAGCAGTACTTC. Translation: CASSQGAPGTYEQYF.

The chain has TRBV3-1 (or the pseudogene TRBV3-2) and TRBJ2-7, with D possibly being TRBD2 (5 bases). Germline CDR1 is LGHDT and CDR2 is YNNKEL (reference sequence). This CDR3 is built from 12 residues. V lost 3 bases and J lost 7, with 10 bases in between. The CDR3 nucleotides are TGTGCCAGCAGCCAGGGTCCGGGGGAGCAGTACTTC. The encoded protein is CASSQGPGEQYF.

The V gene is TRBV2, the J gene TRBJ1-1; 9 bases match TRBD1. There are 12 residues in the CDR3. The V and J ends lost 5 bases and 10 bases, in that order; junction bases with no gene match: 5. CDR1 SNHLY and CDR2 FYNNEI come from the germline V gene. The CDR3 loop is CASSLSTGGAFF. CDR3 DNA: TGTGCCAGCAGTCTATCGACAGGGGGAGCTTTCTTT.

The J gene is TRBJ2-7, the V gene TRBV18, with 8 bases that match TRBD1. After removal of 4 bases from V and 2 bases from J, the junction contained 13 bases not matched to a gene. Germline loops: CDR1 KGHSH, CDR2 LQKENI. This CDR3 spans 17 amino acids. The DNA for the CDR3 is TGTGCCAGCTCACTCTTCAATACGGGACAGGCGACCTACGAGCAGTACTTC. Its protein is CASSLFNTGQATYEQYF.

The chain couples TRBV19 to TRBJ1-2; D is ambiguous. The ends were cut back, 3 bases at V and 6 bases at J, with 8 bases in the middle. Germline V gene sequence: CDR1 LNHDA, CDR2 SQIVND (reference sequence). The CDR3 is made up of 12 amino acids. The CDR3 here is CASSIRDNGYTF. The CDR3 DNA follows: TGTGCCAGTAGTATTCGAGATAATGGCTACACCTTC.

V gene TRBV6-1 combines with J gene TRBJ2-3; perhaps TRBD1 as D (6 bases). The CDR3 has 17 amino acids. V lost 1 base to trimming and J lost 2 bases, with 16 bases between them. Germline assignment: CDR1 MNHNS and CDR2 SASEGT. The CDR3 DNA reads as TGTGCCAGCAGTGAAGGTTGGACAGCGGTGGACACAGATACGCAGTATTTT. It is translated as CASSEGWTAVDTDTQYF.

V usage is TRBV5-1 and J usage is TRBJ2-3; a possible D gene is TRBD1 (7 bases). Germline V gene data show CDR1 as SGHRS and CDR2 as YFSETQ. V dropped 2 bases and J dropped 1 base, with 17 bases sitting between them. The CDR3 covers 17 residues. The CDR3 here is CASSFGPGGPRTDTQYF. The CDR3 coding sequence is TGCGCCAGCAGCTTCGGACCAGGGGGGCCCCGCACAGATACGCAGTATTTT.

The CDR3 reads CASSEFGRPDTQYF. The CDR3 DNA sequence: TGTGCCAGCAGTGAATTTGGCCGCCCAGATACGCAGTATTTT. This chain connects TRBV6-1 to TRBJ2-3; D not certain. V gave up 2 bases and J gave up 4 bases, with 10 bases separating them. Germline CDR1 is MNHNS and CDR2 is SASEGT. This CDR3 region has 14 residues.

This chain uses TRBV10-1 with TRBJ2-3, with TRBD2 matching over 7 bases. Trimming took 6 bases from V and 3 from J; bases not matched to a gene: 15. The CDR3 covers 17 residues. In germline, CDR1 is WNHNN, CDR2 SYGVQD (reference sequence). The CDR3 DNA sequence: TGCGCCAGCAGCGACGCACTACCGGGGGGTGCTACAGATACGCAGTATTTT. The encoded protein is CASSDALPGGATDTQYF.

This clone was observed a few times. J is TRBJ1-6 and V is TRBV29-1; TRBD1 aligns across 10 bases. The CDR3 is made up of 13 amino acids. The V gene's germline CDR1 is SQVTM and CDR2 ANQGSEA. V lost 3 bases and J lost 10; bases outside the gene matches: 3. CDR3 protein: CSVEMDRGSPLHF. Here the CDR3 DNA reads TGCAGCGTTGAGATGGACAGGGGGTCACCCCTCCACTTT. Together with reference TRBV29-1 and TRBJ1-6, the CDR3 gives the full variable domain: SAVISQKPSRDICQRGTSLTIQCQVDSQVTMMFWYRQQPGQSLTLIATANQGSEATYESGFVIDKFPISRPNLTFSTLTVSNMSPEDSSIYLCSVEMDRGSPLHFGNGTRLTVT.

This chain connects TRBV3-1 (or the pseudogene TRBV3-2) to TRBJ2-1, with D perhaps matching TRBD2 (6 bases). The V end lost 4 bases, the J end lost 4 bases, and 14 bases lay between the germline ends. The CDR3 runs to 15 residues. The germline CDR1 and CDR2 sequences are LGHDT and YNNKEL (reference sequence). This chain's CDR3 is CASSLLGTLYNEQFF. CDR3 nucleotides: TGTGCCAGCAGCCTACTAGGGACTTTGTACAATGAGCAGTTCTTC.

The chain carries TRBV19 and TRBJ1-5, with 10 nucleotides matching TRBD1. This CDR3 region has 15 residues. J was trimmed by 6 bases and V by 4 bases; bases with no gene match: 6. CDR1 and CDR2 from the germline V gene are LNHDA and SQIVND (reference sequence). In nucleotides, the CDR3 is TGTGCCAGTAGTACTCCGGGACAGGGGAGTCAGCCCCAGCATTTT. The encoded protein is CASSTPGQGSQPQHF.

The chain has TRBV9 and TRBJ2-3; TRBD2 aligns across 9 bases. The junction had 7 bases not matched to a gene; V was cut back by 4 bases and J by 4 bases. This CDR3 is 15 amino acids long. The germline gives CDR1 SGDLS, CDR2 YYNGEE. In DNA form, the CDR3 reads TGTGCCAGCAGCATCGCCGGGACTAGCCCAGATACGCAGTATTTT. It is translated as CASSIAGTSPDTQYF.

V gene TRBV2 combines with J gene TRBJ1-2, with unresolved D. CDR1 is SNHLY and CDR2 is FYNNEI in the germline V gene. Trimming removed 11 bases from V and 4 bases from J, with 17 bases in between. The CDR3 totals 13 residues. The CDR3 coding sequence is TGTGCCGCAAGACGGGAGTTTAGCTATGGCTACACCTTC. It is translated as CAARREFSYGYTF.

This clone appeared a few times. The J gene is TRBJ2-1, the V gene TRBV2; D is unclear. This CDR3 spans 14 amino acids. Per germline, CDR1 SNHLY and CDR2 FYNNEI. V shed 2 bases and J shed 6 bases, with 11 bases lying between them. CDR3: CASSELEVGNEQFF. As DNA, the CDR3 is TGTGCCAGCAGTGAATTAGAAGTTGGCAATGAGCAGTTCTTC.

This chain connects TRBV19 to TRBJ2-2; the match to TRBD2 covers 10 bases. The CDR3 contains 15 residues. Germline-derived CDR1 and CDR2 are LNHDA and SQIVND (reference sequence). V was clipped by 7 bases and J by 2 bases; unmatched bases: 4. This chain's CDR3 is CASTSGGPNTGELFF. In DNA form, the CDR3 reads TGTGCCAGTACTAGCGGGGGCCCCAACACCGGGGAGCTGTTTTTT.

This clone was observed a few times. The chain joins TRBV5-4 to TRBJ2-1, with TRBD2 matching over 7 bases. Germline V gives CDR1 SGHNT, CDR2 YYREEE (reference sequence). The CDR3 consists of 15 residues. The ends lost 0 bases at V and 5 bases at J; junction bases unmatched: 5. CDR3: CASSLVLAENNEQFF. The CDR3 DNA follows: TGTGCCAGCAGCTTGGTTCTAGCGGAAAACAATGAGCAGTTCTTC.

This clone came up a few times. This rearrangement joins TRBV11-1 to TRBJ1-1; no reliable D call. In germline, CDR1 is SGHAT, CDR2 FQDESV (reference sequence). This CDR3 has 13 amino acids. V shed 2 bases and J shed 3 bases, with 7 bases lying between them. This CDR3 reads CASSLRDYTEAFF. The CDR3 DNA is TGTGCCAGCAGCTTACGGGATTACACTGAAGCTTTCTTT.

Written as DNA, the CDR3 is TGTGCCAGCAGTCCGTTTGGGGCAGACTATGGCTACACCTTC. Protein product: CASSPFGADYGYTF. The chain carries TRBV27 and TRBJ1-2; a possible D gene is TRBD1 (5 bases). This CDR3 region has 14 residues. Trimming cost V 5 bases and J 3 bases, with 13 bases left between them. In germline, CDR1 is MNHEY, CDR2 SMNVEV (reference sequence).